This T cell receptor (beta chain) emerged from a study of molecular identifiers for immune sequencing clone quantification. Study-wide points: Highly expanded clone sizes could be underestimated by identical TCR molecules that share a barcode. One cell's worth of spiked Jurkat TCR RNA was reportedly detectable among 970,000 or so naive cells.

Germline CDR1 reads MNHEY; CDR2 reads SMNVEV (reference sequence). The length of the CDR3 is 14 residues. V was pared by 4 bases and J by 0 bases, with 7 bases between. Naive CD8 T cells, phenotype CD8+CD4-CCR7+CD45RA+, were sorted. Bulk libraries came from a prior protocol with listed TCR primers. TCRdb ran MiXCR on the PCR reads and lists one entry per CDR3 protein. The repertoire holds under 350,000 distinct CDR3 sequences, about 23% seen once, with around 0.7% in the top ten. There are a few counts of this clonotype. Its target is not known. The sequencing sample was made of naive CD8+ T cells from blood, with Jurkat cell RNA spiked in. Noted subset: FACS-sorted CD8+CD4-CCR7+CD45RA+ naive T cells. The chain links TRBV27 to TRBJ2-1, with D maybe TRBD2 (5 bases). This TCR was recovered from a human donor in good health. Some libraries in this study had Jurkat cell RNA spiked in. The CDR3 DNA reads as TGTGCCAGCAGTTGGGGAGCCTCCTACAATGAGCAGTTCTTC. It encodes CASSWGASYNEQFF.